This entry lists 13 T cell receptor beta chains sequenced from one sample in a study of CD8+CD57+ T cells in acquired aplastic anemia. All sequencing subjects had displayed CD8+CD57+ cell expansion on flow cytometry. Genomic DNA constituted the template upon which TCR beta VDJ and CDR3 profiling was performed. TCRdb re-derived calls from the reads in MiXCR, one entry per CDR3 protein. The repertoire holds some 150,000 distinct CDR3 sequences, with about 48% as singletons. Input material: sorted CD4+, CD8+, or CD8+CD57+ T cells (not recorded which) from PBMCs. Receptor source: a human donor with aplastic anemia.

The chain joins TRBV6-4 to TRBJ1-6, with 8 bases lining up with TRBD1. Germline trimming cut 5 bases from V and 7 bases from J; bases unmatched to any gene: 10. The V gene's germline CDR1 is MRHNA and CDR2 SNTAGT. The length of the CDR3 is 16 residues. DNA of the CDR3: TGTGCCAGCAGTCCAACAGGGGGGTTGGGCAATTCACCCCTCCACTTT. This codes for CASSPTGGLGNSPLHF.

This clonotype was counted once. CDR3 protein: CASRAISRGYTF. The CDR3 coding sequence is TGTGCCAGCAGGGCAATTTCTCGTGGCTACACCTTC. The J gene is TRBJ1-2, the V gene TRBV2; D gene unclear. Germline V gene lookup returns CDR1 SNHLY and CDR2 FYNNEI. This CDR3 is 12 amino acids long. V lost 6 bases to trimming and J lost 7 bases, with 12 bases between them.

In its sample, this clonotype was seen a few times. The V gene is TRBV7-3, the J gene TRBJ2-7; the D gene is possibly TRBD1 (5 bases). Germline V gene lookup returns CDR1 SGHTA and CDR2 FQGTGA. Trimming cost V 2 bases and J 1 base, with 9 bases left between them. The CDR3 extends over 14 amino acids. In DNA, the CDR3 is TGTGCCAGCAGCTTAGGTCCAGGGTCCTACGAGCAGTACTTC. It encodes CASSLGPGSYEQYF.

In regard to this clonotype: One junction end disagrees with the germline gene, perhaps due to a read error. This chain links TRBV2 with TRBJ1-1; perhaps TRBD1 as D (5 bases). This CDR3 spans 13 amino acids. In germline, CDR1 is SNHLY, CDR2 FYNNEI. This CDR3 reads CASSEGRGVEGFF. As DNA, the CDR3 is TGTGCCAGCAGTGAAGGGAGGGGAGTTGAAGGTTTCTTT.

The chain uses TRBV29-1 and TRBJ1-4; 7 bases line up with TRBD1. The germline V gene has CDR1 SQVTM and CDR2 ANQGSEA. Trimming removed 6 bases from V and 8 bases from J; junction bases left unmatched: 9. The CDR3 length is 13 residues. CDR3 sequence reads: CSVAGGVKEKLFF. CDR3 sequence (DNA): TGCAGCGTAGCAGGGGGAGTAAAGGAAAAACTGTTTTTT.

The chain uses TRBV24-1 and TRBJ1-4; TRBD1 aligns across 11 bases. Trimming at V came to 12 bases and at J to 7 bases, leaving 12 bases not matched to a gene. CDR1 is KGHDR, CDR2 SFDVKD, per germline. The CDR3 is 15 residues long. CDR3 region: CAAAPGTGGGEKLFF. The CDR3 nucleotides are TGTGCCGCCGCTCCCGGGACAGGGGGAGGTGAAAAACTGTTTTTT.

This clonotype was seen at least ten times. The V and J genes are TRBV4-1 and TRBJ2-3; no definite D call. The V and J ends lost 4 bases and 4 bases respectively, with 9 bases between them. The CDR3 is 13 residues long. Germline V gene lookup returns CDR1 MGHRA and CDR2 YSYEKL. CDR3 bases: TGCGCCAGCAGCCCAGGCGAGGCAGATACGCAGTATTTT. Amino acids: CASSPGEADTQYF.

This clonotype showed up just a few times. The chain employs TRBV15 and TRBJ2-3, with D unclear. V was pared by 0 bases and J by 3 bases, with 10 bases between. CDR3 length: 15 amino acids. CDR1 is LNHNV, CDR2 YYDKDF, per germline (reference sequence). Written as DNA, the CDR3 is TGTGCCACCAGCAGAGATCCGCGGCAGACAGATACGCAGTATTTT. This sequence encodes CATSRDPRQTDTQYF.

This clonotype was counted at least ten times. The chain employs TRBV4-2 and TRBJ2-7, with D possibly called TRBD1 or TRBD2 (5 bases each). The CDR3 runs 17 residues. V lost 6 bases and J lost 0, with 21 bases in between. CDR1 and CDR2 (germline): LGHNA, YNFKEQ. CDR3 coding DNA: TGTGCCAGCAGTTCTCCCGCTCGGGACGGAGGCTCCTACGAGCAGTACTTC. It yields the protein CASSSPARDGGSYEQYF.

This clonotype was counted a single time. The V call is TRBV19, the J call TRBJ2-3; unclear D gene. Germline values: CDR1 LNHDA, CDR2 SQIVND (reference sequence). The CDR3 is made up of 12 amino acids. V was clipped by 4 bases and J by 6 bases, with 8 bases between them. The chain's CDR3 is CASSTPPDTQYF. In nucleotides, the CDR3 is TGTGCCAGTAGTACCCCCCCCGATACGCAGTATTTT.

This chain links TRBV24-1 with TRBJ1-5; 7 bases are shared with TRBD1. Germline assignment: CDR1 KGHDR and CDR2 SFDVKD. Unmatched junction bases numbered 14, after V lost 11 bases and J lost 5 bases. CDR3 length: 15 amino acids. CDR3 nucleotides: TGTGCCAGCCACTCCGGAGTAGGGGGCGATCAGCCCCAGCATTTT. Amino acids: CASHSGVGGDQPQHF.

This clonotype occurred once. The V and J genes are TRBV20-1 and TRBJ2-7; 7 nucleotides line up with TRBD1. This CDR3 has 13 amino acids. V shed 1 base, J shed 2 bases, and the junction held 2 bases outside the gene matches. Germline CDR1 is DFQATT and CDR2 is SNEGSKA (reference sequence). As DNA, the CDR3 is TGCAGTGCTAGAGGACAGGGCCCCTACGAGCAGTACTTC. Translating gives CSARGQGPYEQYF.

The chain recombines TRBV25-1 with TRBJ1-1; unclear D gene. Germline CDR1 is MGHDK and CDR2 is SYGVNS. V shed 5 bases and J shed 5 bases, with 15 bases lying between them. The CDR3 is made up of 14 amino acids. Written as DNA, the CDR3 is TGTGCCAGCAGTCAGGCCCAGGAGAAGACTGAAGCTTTCTTT. Its protein is CASSQAQEKTEAFF.